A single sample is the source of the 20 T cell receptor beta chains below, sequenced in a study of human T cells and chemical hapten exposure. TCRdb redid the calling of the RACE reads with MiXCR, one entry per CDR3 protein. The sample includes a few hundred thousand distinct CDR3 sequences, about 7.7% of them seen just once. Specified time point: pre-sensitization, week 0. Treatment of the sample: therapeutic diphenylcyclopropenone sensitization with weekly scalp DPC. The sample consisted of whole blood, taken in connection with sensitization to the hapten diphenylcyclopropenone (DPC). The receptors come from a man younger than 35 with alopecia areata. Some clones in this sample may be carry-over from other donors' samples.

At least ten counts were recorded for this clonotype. CDR3 sequence: CASSAGQVNEQFF. The CDR3 DNA reads TGTGCCAGCTCGGCGGGACAGGTAAATGAGCAGTTCTTC. This chain uses TRBV6-2 or TRBV6-3 with TRBJ2-1, with 8 positions matching TRBD1. The CDR3 runs 13 residues. In germline, CDR1 is MNHEY, CDR2 SVGEGT. Trimming took 8 bases from V and 7 from J; bases not matched to a gene: 7.

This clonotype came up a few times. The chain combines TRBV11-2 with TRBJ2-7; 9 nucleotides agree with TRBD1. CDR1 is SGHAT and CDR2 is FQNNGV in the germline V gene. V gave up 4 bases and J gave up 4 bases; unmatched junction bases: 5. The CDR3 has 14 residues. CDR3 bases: TGTGCCAGCAGCTCCGTACAGGGGGCATACGAGCAGTACTTC. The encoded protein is CASSSVQGAYEQYF.

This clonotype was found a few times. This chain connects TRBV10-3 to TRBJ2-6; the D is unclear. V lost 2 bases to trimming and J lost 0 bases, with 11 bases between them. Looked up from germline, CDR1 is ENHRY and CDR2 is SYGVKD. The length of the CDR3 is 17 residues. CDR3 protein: CAISEPRGDSGANVLTF. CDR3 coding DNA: TGTGCCATCAGTGAGCCTCGTGGGGACTCTGGGGCCAACGTCCTGACTTTC.

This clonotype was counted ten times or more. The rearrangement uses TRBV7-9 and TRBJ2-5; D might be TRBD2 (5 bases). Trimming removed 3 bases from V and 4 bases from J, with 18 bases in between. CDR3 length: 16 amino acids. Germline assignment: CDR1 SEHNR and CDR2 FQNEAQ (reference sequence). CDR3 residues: CASSFIGYRDGETQYF. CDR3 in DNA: TGTGCCAGCAGCTTTATTGGTTATCGGGATGGAGAGACCCAGTACTTC.

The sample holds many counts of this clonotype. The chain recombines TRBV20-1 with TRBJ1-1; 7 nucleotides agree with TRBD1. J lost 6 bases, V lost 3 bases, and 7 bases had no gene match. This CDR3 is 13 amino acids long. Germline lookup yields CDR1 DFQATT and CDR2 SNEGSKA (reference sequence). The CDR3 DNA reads TGCAGTGCTAGTCGTACAGGGGACCCTGAAGCTTTCTTT. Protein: CSASRTGDPEAFF.

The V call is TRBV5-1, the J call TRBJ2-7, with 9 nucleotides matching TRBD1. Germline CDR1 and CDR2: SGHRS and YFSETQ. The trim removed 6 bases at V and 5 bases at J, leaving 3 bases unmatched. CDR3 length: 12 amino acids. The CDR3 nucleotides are TGCGCCAGCAACGGACAGGGGCACGAGCAGTACTTC. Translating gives CASNGQGHEQYF.

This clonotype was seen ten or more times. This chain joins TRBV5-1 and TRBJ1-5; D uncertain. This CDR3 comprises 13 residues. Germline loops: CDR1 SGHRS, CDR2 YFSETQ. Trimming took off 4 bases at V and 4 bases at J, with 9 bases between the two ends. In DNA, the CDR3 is TGCGCCAGCAGCCTTGGTGCAAATCAGCCCCAGCATTTT. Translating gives CASSLGANQPQHF.

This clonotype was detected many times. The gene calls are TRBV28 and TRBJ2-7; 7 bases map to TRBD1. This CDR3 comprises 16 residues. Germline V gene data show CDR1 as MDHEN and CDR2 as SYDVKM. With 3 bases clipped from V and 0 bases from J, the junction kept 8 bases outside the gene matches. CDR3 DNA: TGTGCCAGCAGTTTCGAGACAGGGCGCTACTCCTACGAGCAGTACTTC. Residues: CASSFETGRYSYEQYF.

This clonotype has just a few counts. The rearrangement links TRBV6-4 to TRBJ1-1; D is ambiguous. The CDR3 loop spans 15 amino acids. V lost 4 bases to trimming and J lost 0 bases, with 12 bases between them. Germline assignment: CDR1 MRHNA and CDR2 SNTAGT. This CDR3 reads CASSADYRMNTEAFF. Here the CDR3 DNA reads TGTGCCAGCAGTGCGGATTATAGAATGAACACTGAAGCTTTCTTT.

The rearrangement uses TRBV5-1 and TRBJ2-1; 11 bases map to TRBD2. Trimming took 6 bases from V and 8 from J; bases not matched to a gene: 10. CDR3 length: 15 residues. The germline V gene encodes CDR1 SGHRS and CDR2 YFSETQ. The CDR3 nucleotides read TGCGCCAGCACCCCGTATAGCGGGGGGGTGGATGAGCAGTTCTTC. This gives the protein CASTPYSGGVDEQFF.

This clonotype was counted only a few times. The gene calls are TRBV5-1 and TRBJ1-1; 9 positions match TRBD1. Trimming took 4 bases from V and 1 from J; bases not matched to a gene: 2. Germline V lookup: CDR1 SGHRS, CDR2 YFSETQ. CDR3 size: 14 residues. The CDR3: CASSGDRANTEAFF. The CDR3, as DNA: TGCGCCAGCAGCGGGGACAGGGCGAACACTGAAGCTTTCTTT. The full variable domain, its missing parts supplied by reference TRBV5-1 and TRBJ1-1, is KAGVTQTPRYLIKTRGQQVTLSCSPISGHRSVSWYQQTPGQGLQFLFEYFSETQRNKGNFPGRFSGRQFSNSRSEMNVSTLELGDSALYLCASSGDRANTEAFFGQGTRLTVV.

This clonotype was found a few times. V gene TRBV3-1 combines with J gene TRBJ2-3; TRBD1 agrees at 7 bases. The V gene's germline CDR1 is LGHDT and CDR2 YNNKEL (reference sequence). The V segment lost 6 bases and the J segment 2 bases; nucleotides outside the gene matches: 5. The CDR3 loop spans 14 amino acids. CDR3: CASRGQLNTDTQYF. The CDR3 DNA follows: TGTGCCAGCAGGGGACAGCTAAACACAGATACGCAGTATTTT.

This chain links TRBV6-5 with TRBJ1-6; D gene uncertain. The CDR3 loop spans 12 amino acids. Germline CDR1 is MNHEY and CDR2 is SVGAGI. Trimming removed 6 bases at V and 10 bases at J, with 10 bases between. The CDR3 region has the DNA TGTGCCAGCAGCCCCCAAGCCTCACCCCTCCACTTT. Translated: CASSPQASPLHF.

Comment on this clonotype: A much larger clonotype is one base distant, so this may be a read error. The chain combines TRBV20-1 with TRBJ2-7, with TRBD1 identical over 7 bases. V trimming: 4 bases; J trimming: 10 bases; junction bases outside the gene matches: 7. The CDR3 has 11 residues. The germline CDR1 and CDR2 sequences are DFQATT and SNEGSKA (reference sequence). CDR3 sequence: CSANIQGNQYF. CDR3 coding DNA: TGCAGTGCTAACATACAGGGGAACCAGTACTTC.

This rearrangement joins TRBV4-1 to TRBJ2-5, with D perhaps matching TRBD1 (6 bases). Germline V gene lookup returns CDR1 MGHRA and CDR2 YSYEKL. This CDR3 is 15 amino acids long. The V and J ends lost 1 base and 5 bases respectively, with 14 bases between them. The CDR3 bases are TGCGCCAGCAGCCAAGGAAACAGGGTCTGGGAGACCCAGTACTTC. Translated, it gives CASSQGNRVWETQYF.

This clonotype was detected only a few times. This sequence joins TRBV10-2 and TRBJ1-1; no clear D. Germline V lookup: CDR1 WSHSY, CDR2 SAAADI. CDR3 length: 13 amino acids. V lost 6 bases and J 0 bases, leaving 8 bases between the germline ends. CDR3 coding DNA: TGCGCCAGCAGACGGAACCTGAACACTGAAGCTTTCTTT. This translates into CASRRNLNTEAFF.

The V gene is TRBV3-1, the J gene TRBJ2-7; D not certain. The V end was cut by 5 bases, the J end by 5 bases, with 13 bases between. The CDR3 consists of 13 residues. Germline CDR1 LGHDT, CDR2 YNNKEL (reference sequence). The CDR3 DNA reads TGTGCCAGCAGCGGGGTAGAAGGCAACGAGCAGTACTTC. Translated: CASSGVEGNEQYF.

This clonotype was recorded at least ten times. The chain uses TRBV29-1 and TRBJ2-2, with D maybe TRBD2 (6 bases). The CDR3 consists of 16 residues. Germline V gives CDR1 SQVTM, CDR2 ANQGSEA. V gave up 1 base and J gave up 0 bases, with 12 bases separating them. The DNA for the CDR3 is TGCAGCGTTGAAGGGGGACTTCCCGCGAACACCGGGGAGCTGTTTTTT. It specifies CSVEGGLPANTGELFF.

CDR3 nucleotide sequence: TGTGCCAGCAGCGTAGTGCGGGGAGCCTACAATGAGCAGTTCTTC. Translating gives CASSVVRGAYNEQFF. The chain has TRBV9 and TRBJ2-1; perhaps TRBD2 as D (6 bases). Germline CDR1 reads SGDLS; CDR2 reads YYNGEE. Between the trimmed V and J ends, which lost 0 bases and 2 bases, there was a span of 9 bases. CDR3 length: 15 amino acids.

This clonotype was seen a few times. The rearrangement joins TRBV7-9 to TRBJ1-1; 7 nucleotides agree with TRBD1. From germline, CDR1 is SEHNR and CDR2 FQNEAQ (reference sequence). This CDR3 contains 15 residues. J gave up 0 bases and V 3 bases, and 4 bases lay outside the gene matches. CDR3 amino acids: CASSFQTGVNTEAFF. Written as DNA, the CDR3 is TGTGCCAGCAGCTTTCAAACAGGGGTGAACACTGAAGCTTTCTTT.